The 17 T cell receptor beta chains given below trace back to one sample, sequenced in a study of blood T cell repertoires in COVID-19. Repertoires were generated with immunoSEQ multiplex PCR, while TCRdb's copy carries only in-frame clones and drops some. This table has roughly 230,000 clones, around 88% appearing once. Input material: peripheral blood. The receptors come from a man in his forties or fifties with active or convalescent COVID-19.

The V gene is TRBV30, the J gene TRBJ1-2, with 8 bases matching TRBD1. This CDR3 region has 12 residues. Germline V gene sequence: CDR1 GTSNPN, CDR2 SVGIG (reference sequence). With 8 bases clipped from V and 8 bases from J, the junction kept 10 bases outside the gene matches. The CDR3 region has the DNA TGTGCCCATACGTCAGGGGGCTGGGGCTACACCTTC. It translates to CAHTSGGWGYTF. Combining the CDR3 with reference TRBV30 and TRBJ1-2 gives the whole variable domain SQTIHQWPATLVQPVGSPLSLECTVEGTSNPNLYWYRQAAGRGLQLLFYSVGIGQISSEVPQNLSASRPQDRQFILSSKKLLLSDSGFYLCAHTSGGWGYTFGSGTRLTVV.

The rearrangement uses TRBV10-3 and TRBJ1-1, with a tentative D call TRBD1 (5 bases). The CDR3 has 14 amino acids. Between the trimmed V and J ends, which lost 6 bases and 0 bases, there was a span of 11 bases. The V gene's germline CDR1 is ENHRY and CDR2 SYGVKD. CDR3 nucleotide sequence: TGTGCCATCAGGGTTGGGGGGGTGAACACTGAAGCTTTCTTT. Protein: CAIRVGGVNTEAFF.

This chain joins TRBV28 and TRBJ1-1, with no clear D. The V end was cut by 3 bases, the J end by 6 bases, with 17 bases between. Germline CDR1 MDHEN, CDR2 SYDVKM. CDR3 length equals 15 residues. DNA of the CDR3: TGTGCCAGCAGTTTCAGTCCCAAGGTGGGCCCTGAAGCTTTCTTT. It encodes CASSFSPKVGPEAFF.

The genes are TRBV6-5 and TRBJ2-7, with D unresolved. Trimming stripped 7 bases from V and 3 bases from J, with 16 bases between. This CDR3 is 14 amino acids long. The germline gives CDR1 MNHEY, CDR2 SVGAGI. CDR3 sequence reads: CASINPLGNYEQYF. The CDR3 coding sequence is TGTGCCAGCATAAACCCTCTAGGAAACTACGAGCAGTACTTC.

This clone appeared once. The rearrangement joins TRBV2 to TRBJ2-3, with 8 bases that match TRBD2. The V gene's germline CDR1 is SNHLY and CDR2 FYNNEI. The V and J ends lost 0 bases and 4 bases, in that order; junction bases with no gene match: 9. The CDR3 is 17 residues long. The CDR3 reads CASSEARAGDAADTQYF. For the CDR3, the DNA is TGTGCCAGCAGTGAAGCCCGAGCGGGAGATGCAGCAGATACGCAGTATTTT.

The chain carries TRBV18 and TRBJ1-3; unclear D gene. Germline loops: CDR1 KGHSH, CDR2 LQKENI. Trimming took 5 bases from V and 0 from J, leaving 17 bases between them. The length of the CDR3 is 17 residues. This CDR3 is CASSSSVLTLSGNTIYF. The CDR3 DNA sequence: TGTGCCAGCTCATCGTCCGTGTTAACTCTCTCTGGAAACACCATATATTTT. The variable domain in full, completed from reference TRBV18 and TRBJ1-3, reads NAGVMQNPRHLVRRRGQEARLRCSPMKGHSHVYWYRQLPEEGLKFMVYLQKENIIDESGMPKERFSAEFPKEGPSILRIQQVVRGDSAAYFCASSSSVLTLSGNTIYFGEGSWLTVV.

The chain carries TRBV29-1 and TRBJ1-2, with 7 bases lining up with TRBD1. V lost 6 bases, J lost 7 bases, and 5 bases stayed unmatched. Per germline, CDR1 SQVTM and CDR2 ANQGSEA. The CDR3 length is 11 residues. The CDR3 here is CSVDTGAGYTF. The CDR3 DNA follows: TGCAGCGTGGACACAGGGGCTGGCTACACCTTC.

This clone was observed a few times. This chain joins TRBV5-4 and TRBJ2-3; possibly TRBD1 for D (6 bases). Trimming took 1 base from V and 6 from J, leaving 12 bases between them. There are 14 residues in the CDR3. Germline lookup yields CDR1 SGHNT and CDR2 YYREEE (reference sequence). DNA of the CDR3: TGTGCCAGCAGCTTGAGGGGGTCAACGGATACGCAGTATTTT. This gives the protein CASSLRGSTDTQYF.

This CDR3 reads CASSLAGTGDSYEQYF. CDR3 bases: TGCGCCAGCAGCTTGGCCGGGACAGGGGACTCCTACGAGCAGTACTTC. The rearrangement joins TRBV5-1 to TRBJ2-7; 10 bases map to TRBD1. After removal of 0 bases from V and 0 bases from J, the junction contained 3 bases not matched to a gene. The CDR3 runs to 16 residues. Germline loops: CDR1 SGHRS, CDR2 YFSETQ.

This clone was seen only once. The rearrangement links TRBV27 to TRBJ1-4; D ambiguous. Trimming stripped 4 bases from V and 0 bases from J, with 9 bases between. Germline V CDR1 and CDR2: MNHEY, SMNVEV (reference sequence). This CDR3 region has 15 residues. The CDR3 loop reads CASSYSPPTNEKLFF. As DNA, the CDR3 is TGTGCCAGCAGTTACTCACCCCCAACTAATGAAAAACTGTTTTTT.

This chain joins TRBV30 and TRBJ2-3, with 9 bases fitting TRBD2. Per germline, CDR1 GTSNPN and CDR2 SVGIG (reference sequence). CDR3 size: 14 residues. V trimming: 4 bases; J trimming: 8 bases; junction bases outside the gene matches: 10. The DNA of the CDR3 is TGTGCCTGGATGGGGGGCGGGGGGGCCGGTACGCAGTATTTT. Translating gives CAWMGGGGAGTQYF.

The CDR3 spells CASSLYAPGANTGELFF. CDR3 in DNA: TGTGCCAGCAGCTTATATGCGCCAGGGGCGAACACCGGGGAGCTGTTTTTT. This chain connects TRBV7-3 to TRBJ2-2, with D possibly matching TRBD1 (6 bases). CDR1 is SGHTA and CDR2 is FQGTGA in the germline V gene. The germline V and J ends were trimmed by 2 bases and 0 bases, with 13 bases remaining between them. This CDR3 is built from 17 residues.

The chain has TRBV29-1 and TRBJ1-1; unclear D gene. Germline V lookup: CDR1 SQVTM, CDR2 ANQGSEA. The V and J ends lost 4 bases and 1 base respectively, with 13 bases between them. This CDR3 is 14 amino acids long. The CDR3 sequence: CSVGAITENTEAFF. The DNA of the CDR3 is TGCAGCGTTGGGGCAATAACCGAGAACACTGAAGCTTTCTTT.

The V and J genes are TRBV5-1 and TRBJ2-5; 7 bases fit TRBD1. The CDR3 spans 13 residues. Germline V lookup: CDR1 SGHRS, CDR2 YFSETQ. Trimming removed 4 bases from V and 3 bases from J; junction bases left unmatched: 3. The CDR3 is CASSLGTEETQYF. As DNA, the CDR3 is TGCGCCAGCAGCCTAGGGACAGAAGAGACCCAGTACTTC. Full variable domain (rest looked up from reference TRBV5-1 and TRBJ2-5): KAGVTQTPRYLIKTRGQQVTLSCSPISGHRSVSWYQQTPGQGLQFLFEYFSETQRNKGNFPGRFSGRQFSNSRSEMNVSTLELGDSALYLCASSLGTEETQYFGPGTRLLVL.

CDR3 region: CASSQLSGRSRLSYTF. The CDR3 DNA reads TGCGCCAGCAGCCAACTTTCCGGGAGGTCCCGGCTGAGCTACACCTTC. This rearrangement joins TRBV4-1 to TRBJ1-2; D is undetermined. The V end lost 2 bases, the J end lost 9 bases, and 22 bases lay between the germline ends. Germline V gives CDR1 MGHRA, CDR2 YSYEKL. This CDR3 is 16 amino acids long.

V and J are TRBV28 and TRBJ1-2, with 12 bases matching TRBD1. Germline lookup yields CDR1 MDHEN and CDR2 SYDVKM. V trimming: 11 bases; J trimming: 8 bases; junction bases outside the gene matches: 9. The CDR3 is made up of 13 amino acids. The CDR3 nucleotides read TGTGCCGTAGGGCCGGGACAGGGGGCCGGCTACACCTTC. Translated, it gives CAVGPGQGAGYTF.

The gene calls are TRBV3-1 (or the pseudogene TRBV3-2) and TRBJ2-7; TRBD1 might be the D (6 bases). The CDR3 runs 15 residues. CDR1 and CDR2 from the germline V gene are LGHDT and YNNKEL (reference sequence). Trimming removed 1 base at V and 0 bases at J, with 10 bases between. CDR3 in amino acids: CASSQGTGSSYEQYF. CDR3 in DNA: TGTGCCAGCAGCCAAGGTACAGGGAGCTCCTACGAGCAGTACTTC.